The rows below give T cell receptor beta chains drawn from one sample of a study of beta chain features in type 1 diabetes. Sequencing used immunoSEQ multiplex PCR; TCRdb keeps in-frame clones, though not all of them. This sample has about 360,000 clones, with over 9.5% found just once. The specimen was naive CD4+ T cells from blood. Source of these receptors: a man aged 18-30 years in good health. CDR3s include the opening cysteine and the closing phenylalanine or tryptophan. The D gene is left open where the match is weak.

V gene	D gene	CDR3 protein
TRBV7-2	.	CASSLVGANTGELFF
TRBV28	TRBD2	CASSKLAVDADTQYF
TRBV30	.	CAWSVRLGAGNTIYF
TRBV11-3	.	CASSLFGGAGNTGELFF
TRBV6-1	.	CASSEAASLSYNEQFF
TRBV7-2	.	CASSLEGGLGSEAFF
TRBV21-1	.	CASSKGRTGRDYGYTF
TRBV5-1	.	CASRFLSGSYEQYF
TRBV9	.	CASSAGATRTDTQYF
TRBV19	.	CASSLAGSSNTEAFF
TRBV30	TRBD1	CASGQGPYGYTF
TRBV6-5	TRBD1	CASTPTGEGGYTF
TRBV28	.	CASSPRGVNTEAFF
TRBV5-1	.	CASSPLGANTGELFF
TRBV9	TRBD2	CASNRLAGVSDTQYF
TRBV27	TRBD2	CASSLTSVLYEQYF
TRBV7-3	TRBD1	CASSFRTGWNAEDSGANVLTF
TRBV5-1	.	CASKGWGEDFTDTQYF
TRBV4-3	.	CASSYGRDTQYF
TRBV5-1	.	CASKSVGTDADTQYF
TRBV7-9	TRBD2	CASSLALAGATDTQYF
TRBV15	.	CATSVHNEKLFF
TRBV7-2	TRBD1	CASSLSPTGRTEAFF
TRBV30	TRBD2	CAGEGLAAFSEQFF
TRBV5-1	.	CASSLVQSPGNTEAFF
TRBV5-6	TRBD1	CASSLQGALRDTQYF
TRBV5-1	.	CASSPGLATEAFF
TRBV5-4	TRBD1	CASSGGTGQETQYF
TRBV7-2	.	CASSLGRQGGTQYF
TRBV19	TRBD1	CASSDAGTGIYEQYF
TRBV19	.	CASSVLQVSNQPQHF
TRBV25-1	TRBD1	CASSARTGYNSPLHF
TRBV28	TRBD1	CASSLTGGADTQYF
TRBV27	TRBD2	CASSLGLAGGLDYEQYF
TRBV18	.	CASSPQDRVYGYTF
TRBV7-9	TRBD1	CASRRQGDGYTF